Presented here are 18 T cell receptor beta chains from one specimen sequenced in a study of regulatory T cells (dated by TCRdb to 2016 to 2019). Overall study outcomes, separate from this receptor: Hydrophobic residues at CDR3 positions 6 and 7 were enriched in conventional CD4+ T cells from CD3G-deficient patients, which suggests more self-reactive specificities.

No antigens are known for them. Libraries came from the immunoSEQ multiplex PCR assay. The multiplex PCR used 52 forward TRBV primers and 13 reverse TRBJ primers, with assay-based and computational corrections for amplification bias. TCRdb retrieved this table from immuneACCESS and kept in-frame rearrangements only. Not all clones are present; in checked studies, unresolved V genes account for under half, and no reason is known for the remainder. For this sample there are approximately 40,000 clones; approximately 91% appear just once. Clones ranked in the top ten supply about 2.5% of the sample. Source material: conventional CD4+ T cells sorted from blood. The receptors here all came from a person aged 18 to 35 with CD3G deficiency.

The CDR3 loop reads CASTVGSTYEQYF. DNA for the CDR3: TGTGCCAGCACCGTAGGGTCAACCTACGAGCAGTACTTC. This chain uses TRBV6-1 with TRBJ2-7; D gene ambiguous. In germline, CDR1 is MNHNS, CDR2 SASEGT. This CDR3 comprises 13 residues. The V gene lost 7 bases and the J gene lost 2 bases, with 12 bases spanning the gap.

The CDR3 DNA follows: TGTGCCAGCAGTGTAGGGACAGGGAGGTCCTACGAGCAGTACTTC. Residues: CASSVGTGRSYEQYF. The chain joins TRBV6-1 to TRBJ2-5; the match to TRBD1 covers 9 bases. The end of the DNA fits TRBJ2-7 better, so the J call may be wrong. The CDR3 is 15 amino acids. CDR1 is MNHNS, CDR2 SASEGT, per germline.

The chain carries TRBV19 and TRBJ2-2, with D maybe TRBD1 (6 bases). From germline, CDR1 is LNHDA and CDR2 SQIVND (reference sequence). V was pared by 8 bases and J by 6 bases, with 13 bases between. The CDR3 is 13 residues long. The CDR3 nucleotides are TGTGCCAGTGGTGACCACAGGGCCGGGGAGCTGTTTTTT. This translates into CASGDHRAGELFF.

The chain links TRBV6-6 to TRBJ2-6, with D uncertain. The CDR3 loop spans 16 amino acids. V gave up 2 bases and J gave up 2 bases, with 10 bases separating them. CDR1 is MNHNY and CDR2 is SVGAGI in the germline V gene (reference sequence). CDR3 amino acids: CASSYRVLTGANVLTF. CDR3 DNA sequence: TGTGCCAGCAGTTACAGGGTCTTGACTGGGGCCAACGTCCTGACTTTC.

This clone was observed a few times. The V call is TRBV28, the J call TRBJ2-7; 10 nucleotides match TRBD1. V dropped 6 bases and J dropped 4; count of bases not matched to a gene: 9. Germline V gives CDR1 MDHEN, CDR2 SYDVKM. The CDR3 has 15 residues. The CDR3: CASSVPGQGSYEQYF. CDR3 coding DNA: TGTGCCAGCAGCGTTCCGGGACAGGGGTCATACGAGCAGTACTTC.

The rearrangement joins TRBV6-6 to TRBJ2-5, with D perhaps given as TRBD1 or TRBD2 (5 bases each). V gave up 0 bases and J gave up 2 bases, with 13 bases separating them. The CDR3 spans 16 residues. Germline V lookup: CDR1 MNHNY, CDR2 SVGAGI (reference sequence). The CDR3 here is CASSYSHGAGQETQYF. The CDR3 bases are TGTGCCAGCAGTTACTCCCACGGGGCGGGTCAAGAGACCCAGTACTTC.

The J gene is TRBJ1-1, the V gene TRBV11-2; the D gene is possibly TRBD1 (6 bases). The germline CDR1 and CDR2 sequences are SGHAT and FQNNGV. The CDR3 sequence is 14 residues long. The germline V and J ends were trimmed by 6 bases and 5 bases, with 16 bases remaining between them. CDR3 coding DNA: TGTGCCAGCAGTTTCAGGGGCCTTGGGACTGAAGCTTTCTTT. Translating gives CASSFRGLGTEAFF.

The V gene is TRBV28, the J gene TRBJ2-1; D unresolved. The CDR3 totals 12 residues. CDR1 is MDHEN, CDR2 SYDVKM, per germline. Trimming cost V 1 base and J 2 bases, with 0 bases left between them. For the CDR3, the DNA is TGTGCCAGCAGTTTATCCTACAATGAGCAGTTCTTC. Translated: CASSLSYNEQFF.

The chain joins TRBV28 to TRBJ1-2; no clear D gene. Trimming cost V 8 bases and J 5 bases, with 15 bases left between them. Germline loops: CDR1 MDHEN, CDR2 SYDVKM. The CDR3 consists of 13 residues. CDR3 sequence (DNA): TGTGCCAGCCGGCCGGGTCCTGGGTATGGCTACACCTTC. As protein: CASRPGPGYGYTF.

The V and J genes are TRBV6-1 and TRBJ2-7; D is possibly TRBD1 (5 bases). The CDR3 runs 13 residues. Trimming removed 4 bases at V and 2 bases at J, with 9 bases between. Looked up from germline, CDR1 is MNHNS and CDR2 is SASEGT. CDR3 region: CASSVETAYEQYF. The CDR3, as DNA: TGTGCCAGCAGTGTGGAGACAGCCTACGAGCAGTACTTC.

The J gene is TRBJ2-4, the V gene TRBV28, with TRBD1 as a possible D gene (6 bases). This CDR3 contains 15 residues. The germline V gene encodes CDR1 MDHEN and CDR2 SYDVKM. Trimming stripped 4 bases from V and 0 bases from J, with 10 bases between. CDR3 in amino acids: CASSSGDLAKNIQYF. The CDR3 DNA is TGTGCCAGCAGTTCAGGGGACCTAGCCAAAAACATTCAGTACTTC.

The V and J genes are TRBV10-3 and TRBJ2-1; no definite D call. With 5 bases removed from V and 6 bases from J, the gap between germline ends came to 8 bases. CDR1 is ENHRY, CDR2 SYGVKD, per germline. This CDR3 is 12 amino acids long. CDR3 nucleotides: TGTGCCATCAGTCCCTCCGGCAATGAGCAGTTCTTC. Its protein product is CAISPSGNEQFF.

This sequence joins TRBV27 and TRBJ2-7; the D gene could be TRBD1 or TRBD2 (5 bases each). CDR1 is MNHEY, CDR2 SMNVEV, per germline (reference sequence). The CDR3 length is 13 residues. V dropped 5 bases and J dropped 3 bases, with 11 bases sitting between them. CDR3 sequence reads: CASSPIGGYEQYF. CDR3 DNA sequence: TGTGCCAGCAGTCCCATTGGGGGCTACGAGCAGTACTTC.

The V gene is TRBV23-1, the J gene TRBJ1-4; no clear D gene. TRBV23-1 falls under the ORF class, with uncertain function. CDR3 length equals 10 residues. V was shortened by 1 base and J by 11 bases, with 2 bases between the two germline ends. The CDR3: CASSQYKLFF. CDR3 DNA: TGCGCCAGCAGTCAATACAAACTGTTTTTT.

The chain links TRBV28 to TRBJ1-4; D is undetermined. Per the germline V gene, CDR1 is MDHEN and CDR2 is SYDVKM. V was clipped by 2 bases and J by 0 bases, with 7 bases between them. The CDR3 covers 15 residues. The CDR3 sequence is CASSLDRSTNEKLFF. DNA for the CDR3: TGTGCCAGCAGTTTAGACCGTTCAACTAATGAAAAACTGTTTTTT.

CDR3 loop: CASSRGARNSPLHF. DNA of the CDR3: TGTGCCAGCAGTCGAGGAGCCCGGAATTCACCCCTCCACTTT. The chain employs TRBV6-1 and TRBJ1-6; D is unclear. The CDR3 length is 14 residues. Between the trimmed V and J ends, which lost 5 bases and 7 bases, there was a span of 12 bases. Germline CDR1 MNHNS, CDR2 SASEGT.

This chain uses TRBV5-1 with TRBJ2-3; a weak D match, TRBD2 (6 bases). This CDR3 contains 15 residues. V lost 3 bases and J lost 3, with 14 bases in between. Germline V gene data show CDR1 as SGHRS and CDR2 as YFSETQ. The CDR3 is CASSWRGAATDTQYF. CDR3 sequence (DNA): TGCGCCAGCAGCTGGCGGGGAGCTGCTACAGATACGCAGTATTTT.

This sequence joins TRBV28 and TRBJ2-1; the D call may be TRBD1 or TRBD2 (6 bases each). The V and J ends lost 7 bases and 6 bases respectively, with 16 bases between them. CDR1 and CDR2 (germline): MDHEN, SYDVKM. The CDR3 length is 14 residues. The CDR3 region has the DNA TGTGCCAGCACCTCGGGGGCACTAGTCAATGAGCAGTTCTTC. It specifies CASTSGALVNEQFF. Variable domain in full (rest from reference TRBV28 and TRBJ2-1): DVKVTQSSRYLVKRTGEKVFLECVQDMDHENMFWYRQDPGLGLRLIYFSYDVKMKEKGDIPEGYSVSREKKERFSLILESASTNQTSMYLCASTSGALVNEQFFGPGTRLTVL.